The present T cell receptor beta chain was sequenced within a study of blood T cell repertoires in COVID-19. Study information: The United States, Italy and Spain were the sources of the acute and convalescent COVID-19 samples.

This clone was recorded a few times. In the original analysis: Estimates of nucleated cell counts were drawn from the amplification of reference gene primers. Profiled with immunoSEQ multiplex PCR; TCRdb holds only in-frame clones, not every one. The V and J calls and clone size were taken over from that table, and D and trimming were inferred from the DNA. This table has about 130,000 clones, roughly 80% appearing once. The CDR3 loop spans 12 amino acids. The germline gives CDR1 MNHEY, CDR2 SVGAGI. The V gene lost 6 bases and the J gene lost 5 bases, with 9 bases spanning the gap. This TCR was sampled from a woman in her 70s with COVID-19, enrolled during active disease. This chain connects TRBV6-5 to TRBJ2-3, with D perhaps TRBD1 (6 bases). The source material was peripheral blood. The CDR3, as DNA: TGTGCCAGCAGGCCGACAGGAGATACGCAGTATTTT. It codes for CASRPTGDTQYF.